The clone carrying this TCR beta chain showed up just a few times. What it binds is not known. The source of the sample is a study of blood T cells in healthy people across ages. The study, taken as a whole, reports: It was not known whether donors were CMV positive (a possible confounder of expanded clonotype changes). Samples with more naive T cells showed higher observed beta diversity.

The germline V gene encodes CDR1 SGHRS and CDR2 YFSETQ. This CDR3 comprises 16 residues. Germline trimming cut 4 bases from V and 5 bases from J; bases unmatched to any gene: 14. Together with a sample-barcoded 5' primer, a J-beta primer mix was included in a second PCR lasting roughly 7 to 11 cycles. TCRdb re-called the 5' RACE reads through MiXCR, storing one row per CDR3 protein. The table has about 730,000 distinct CDR3 sequences, roughly 45% seen once; the top ten hold 20% to 25%. Healthy individuals of Caucasian origin from Russia, aged about 6 to 95, served as donors. The sample was blood. The clonotype originates from a woman in her sixties or seventies in good health. This chain uses TRBV5-1 with TRBJ1-1; 7 bases fit TRBD1. CDR3 sequence: CASSQPQTGHSTEAFF. In nucleotides, the CDR3 is TGCGCCAGCAGCCAGCCTCAGACAGGGCACTCTACTGAAGCTTTCTTT.